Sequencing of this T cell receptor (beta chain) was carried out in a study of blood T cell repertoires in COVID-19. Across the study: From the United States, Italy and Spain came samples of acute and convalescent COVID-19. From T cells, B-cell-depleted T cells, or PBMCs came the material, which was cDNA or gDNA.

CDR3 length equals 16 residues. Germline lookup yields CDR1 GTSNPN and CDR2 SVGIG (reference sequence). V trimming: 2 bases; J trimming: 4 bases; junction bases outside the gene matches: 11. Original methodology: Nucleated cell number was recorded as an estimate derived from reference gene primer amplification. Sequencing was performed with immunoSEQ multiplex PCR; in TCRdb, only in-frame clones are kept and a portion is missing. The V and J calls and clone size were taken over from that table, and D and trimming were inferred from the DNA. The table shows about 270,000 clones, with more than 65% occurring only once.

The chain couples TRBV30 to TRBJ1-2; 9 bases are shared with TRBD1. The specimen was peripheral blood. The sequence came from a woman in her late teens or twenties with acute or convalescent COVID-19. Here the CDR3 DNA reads TGTGCCTGGAGTTTATTGGGACAGGGCGCGAGCTATGGCTACACCTTC. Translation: CAWSLLGQGASYGYTF.